Presented here are 24 T cell receptor beta chains from one specimen sequenced in a study of T cell responses to AZD1222 COVID-19 vaccine. Data came from immunoSEQ multiplex PCR; TCRdb stores just in-frame clones and leaves some out. Of 210,000 or so clones in the sample, approximately 94% are singletons; the top ten hold around 1.7%. The material sequenced was peripheral blood, taken 28 days after the second dose of the MenACWY control vaccine. These receptors were collected from an adult who received the MenACWY meningococcal vaccine as a control.

The chain has TRBV18 and TRBJ2-5; tentative D call: TRBD1 (5 bases). V lost 2 bases and J 2 bases, leaving 15 bases between the germline ends. The CDR3 runs to 16 residues. CDR1 and CDR2 from the germline V gene are KGHSH and LQKENI. The CDR3 nucleotides read TGTGCCAGCTCACCAGTAACAGGCGTGGGGCAAGAGACCCAGTACTTC. Protein product: CASSPVTGVGQETQYF.

The chain recombines TRBV5-4 with TRBJ2-1; 7 bases match TRBD2. From germline, CDR1 is SGHNT and CDR2 YYREEE (reference sequence). V dropped 4 bases and J dropped 9; count of bases not matched to a gene: 4. There are 12 residues in the CDR3. CDR3 loop: CASSGLGVEQFF. The CDR3 DNA sequence: TGTGCCAGCAGCGGACTAGGAGTTGAGCAGTTCTTC.

The table lists this clone with a count of one. V usage is TRBV9 and J usage is TRBJ2-7; 9 bases align to TRBD1. V dropped 0 bases and J dropped 4; count of bases not matched to a gene: 11. In germline, CDR1 is SGDLS, CDR2 YYNGEE. This CDR3 has 17 amino acids. In DNA form, the CDR3 reads TGTGCCAGCAGCGTAGTAGGTATGAGACAGGGGGAATACGAGCAGTACTTC. Its translation is CASSVVGMRQGEYEQYF.

The V gene is TRBV7-2, the J gene TRBJ2-1; the D is unclear. The CDR3 extends over 13 amino acids. Trimming stripped 3 bases from V and 4 bases from J, with 7 bases between. The germline gives CDR1 SGHTA, CDR2 FQGNSA. For the CDR3, the DNA is TGTGCCAGCAGCTTCGATCCGTACAATGAGCAGTTCTTC. Translated: CASSFDPYNEQFF. Combining the CDR3 with reference TRBV7-2 and TRBJ2-1 gives the whole variable domain GAGVSQSPSNKVTEKGKDVELRCDPISGHTALYWYRQSLGQGLEFLIYFQGNSAPDKSGLPSDRFSAERTGGSVSTLTIQRTQQEDSAVYLCASSFDPYNEQFFGPGTRLTVL.

V and J are TRBV25-1 and TRBJ2-3; tentatively, D is TRBD1 or TRBD2 (5 bases each). The germline gives CDR1 MGHDK, CDR2 SYGVNS. V was trimmed by 1 base and J by 0 bases, leaving 8 bases between them. The CDR3 length is 15 residues. The chain's CDR3 is CASSEWGLSTDTQYF. The CDR3 nucleotides are TGTGCCAGCAGTGAATGGGGGTTAAGCACAGATACGCAGTATTTT. The whole variable domain, filled in from reference TRBV25-1 and TRBJ2-3, reads EADIYQTPRYLVIGTGKKITLECSQTMGHDKMYWYQQDPGMELHLIHYSYGVNSTEKGDLSSESTVSRIRTEHFPLTLESARPSHTSQYLCASSEWGLSTDTQYFGPGTRLTVL.

V is TRBV7-3 and J is TRBJ1-6, with 7 bases that match TRBD1. The V and J ends lost 5 bases and 0 bases, in that order; junction bases with no gene match: 7. The CDR3 is made up of 17 amino acids. CDR1 is SGHTA, CDR2 FQGTGA, per germline. As DNA, the CDR3 is TGTGCCAGCAGCCCAGGACAGGAGAGCTCCTATAATTCACCCCTCCACTTT. Translating gives CASSPGQESSYNSPLHF.

The chain employs TRBV29-1 and TRBJ2-7; D may correspond to TRBD1 or TRBD2 (5 bases each). This CDR3 is 13 amino acids long. Germline V lookup: CDR1 SQVTM, CDR2 ANQGSEA. V lost 3 bases, J lost 1 base, and 10 bases lay in between. CDR3 sequence reads: CSVDGDGSYEQYF. CDR3 coding DNA: TGCAGCGTTGACGGGGACGGATCCTACGAGCAGTACTTC.

This clone was observed a single time. The chain combines TRBV6-1 with TRBJ2-7; D perhaps matches TRBD1 (6 bases). The CDR3 is made up of 14 amino acids. Germline V gives CDR1 MNHNS, CDR2 SASEGT. The V gene lost 6 bases and the J gene lost 1 base, with 13 bases spanning the gap. The CDR3 DNA is TGTGCCAGCAGCCAGGGGCTAGATTCCTACGAGCAGTACTTC. Translating gives CASSQGLDSYEQYF.

The chain recombines TRBV19 with TRBJ2-1; no clear D gene. Germline loops: CDR1 LNHDA, CDR2 SQIVND (reference sequence). The germline V and J ends were trimmed by 7 bases and 5 bases, with 9 bases remaining between them. The CDR3 extends over 12 amino acids. CDR3 sequence (DNA): TGTGCCAGTACTGGCCTTCACAATGAGCAGTTCTTC. This encodes CASTGLHNEQFF.

This clone was detected only once. CDR3 residues: CASSSTTGGKNTGELFF. DNA for the CDR3: TGCGCCAGCAGCTCTACGACAGGGGGCAAGAACACCGGGGAGCTGTTTTTT. The gene calls are TRBV5-1 and TRBJ2-2; 10 bases are shared with TRBD1. This CDR3 has 17 residues. The germline V gene has CDR1 SGHRS and CDR2 YFSETQ. V lost 3 bases to trimming and J lost 1 base; unmatched junction nucleotides: 6.

In this sample, this clone turned up once. V is TRBV11-3 and J is TRBJ2-1; D is ambiguous. Between the trimmed V and J ends, which lost 0 bases and 6 bases, there was a span of 6 bases. The CDR3 is made up of 13 amino acids. The germline V gene has CDR1 SGHNT and CDR2 YENEEA. CDR3 in DNA: TGTGCCAGCAGCTTAGATCCCGGCAATGAGCAGTTCTTC. This sequence encodes CASSLDPGNEQFF. The full variable domain, in which reference TRBV11-3 and TRBJ2-1 provide the parts outside the CDR3, is EAGVVQSPRYKIIEKKQPVAFWCNPISGHNTLYWYLQNLGQGPELLIRYENEEAVDDSQLPKDRFSAERLKGVDSTLKIQPAELGDSAVYLCASSLDPGNEQFFGPGTRLTVL.

The rearrangement links TRBV6-6 to TRBJ1-5; no clear D gene. V lost 3 bases to trimming and J lost 2 bases, with 8 bases between them. The CDR3 extends over 14 amino acids. CDR1 is MNHNY and CDR2 is SVGAGI in the germline V gene (reference sequence). CDR3 nucleotides: TGTGCCAGCAGTTATCTCGGGGGCAATCAGCCCCAGCATTTT. Its protein product is CASSYLGGNQPQHF.

The rearrangement uses TRBV6-5 and TRBJ2-7, with TRBD2 matching over 8 bases. V lost 6 bases to trimming and J lost 3 bases; unmatched junction nucleotides: 7. This CDR3 is 14 amino acids long. From germline, CDR1 is MNHEY and CDR2 SVGAGI. The CDR3, as DNA: TGTGCCAGCAGGAAACTAGCGGACTACTACGAGCAGTACTTC. Its translation is CASRKLADYYEQYF.

J is TRBJ2-5 and V is TRBV20-1; no firm D call. The CDR3 is 14 amino acids. Trimming stripped 3 bases from V and 4 bases from J, with 15 bases between. CDR1 is DFQATT, CDR2 SNEGSKA, per germline (reference sequence). This chain's CDR3 is CSASALVGVETQYF. The DNA of the CDR3 is TGCAGTGCTAGTGCTTTGGTGGGTGTAGAGACCCAGTACTTC.

V is TRBV30 and J is TRBJ2-6; no firm D call. Germline V gene data show CDR1 as GTSNPN and CDR2 as SVGIG (reference sequence). The CDR3 is 15 amino acids. Trimming removed 2 bases at V and 3 bases at J, with 11 bases between. This CDR3 is CAWSPPGFGANVLTF. The CDR3 DNA reads TGTGCCTGGAGTCCTCCCGGGTTTGGGGCCAACGTCCTGACTTTC.

The chain combines TRBV20-1 with TRBJ1-2; D gene ambiguous. Germline loops: CDR1 DFQATT, CDR2 SNEGSKA (reference sequence). The CDR3 is 12 residues long. V was shortened by 3 bases and J by 4 bases, with 9 bases between the two germline ends. The CDR3 DNA is TGCAGTGCTAGTCCTGACCTCTATGGCTACACCTTC. Amino acids: CSASPDLYGYTF.

The rearrangement links TRBV7-9 to TRBJ2-1, with D perhaps TRBD1 (6 bases). Trimming removed 1 base at V and 9 bases at J, with 22 bases between. CDR1 SEHNR and CDR2 FQNEAQ come from the germline V gene (reference sequence). This CDR3 has 17 residues. CDR3 bases: TGTGCCAGCAGCTTAGTGTCAGGGGCCGTTCTTTTGGGTGAGCAGTTCTTC. Translation gives CASSLVSGAVLLGEQFF.

The chain employs TRBV6-1 and TRBJ2-7; 7 bases align to TRBD1. Germline V gene data show CDR1 as MNHNS and CDR2 as SASEGT. The V and J ends lost 2 bases and 3 bases, in that order; junction bases with no gene match: 1. The CDR3 is 13 amino acids. CDR3 sequence (DNA): TGTGCCAGCAGTGAAAACAGGGGCTACGAGCAGTACTTC. As protein: CASSENRGYEQYF.

This chain's CDR3 is CASSLEGARFANTGELFF. The DNA for the CDR3 is TGCGCCAGCAGCTTGGAGGGGGCGCGGTTCGCGAACACCGGGGAGCTGTTTTTT. The V call is TRBV5-1, the J call TRBJ2-2, with 7 bases fitting TRBD1. The germline V gene encodes CDR1 SGHRS and CDR2 YFSETQ. The trim removed 0 bases at V and 0 bases at J, leaving 8 bases unmatched. CDR3 length: 18 amino acids.

The CDR3 spells CASSYRDRGYEQYF. The CDR3 DNA reads as TGTGCCAGCAGTTACCGGGACAGGGGCTACGAGCAGTACTTC. The chain combines TRBV6-5 with TRBJ2-7; 10 bases agree with TRBD1. Trimming at V came to 2 bases and at J to 3 bases, leaving 1 base not matched to a gene. Germline V gene sequence: CDR1 MNHEY, CDR2 SVGAGI. The length of the CDR3 is 14 residues.

This chain links TRBV7-2 with TRBJ1-1; 9 nucleotides match TRBD1. Germline V gives CDR1 SGHTA, CDR2 FQGNSA. The length of the CDR3 is 14 residues. V lost 5 bases, J lost 7 bases, and 8 bases stayed unmatched. CDR3 loop: CASSRGTGYGEAFF. As DNA, the CDR3 is TGTGCCAGCAGCCGGGGGACAGGGTACGGTGAAGCTTTCTTT.

The chain couples TRBV5-1 to TRBJ2-2; 11 bases map to TRBD1. V was clipped by 3 bases and J by 5 bases; unmatched bases: 3. CDR1 and CDR2 (germline): SGHRS, YFSETQ. The CDR3 has 15 residues. The CDR3 DNA follows: TGCGCCAGCAGCTCGGACAGGGGGCCGACCGGGGAGCTGTTTTTT. It yields the protein CASSSDRGPTGELFF.

The chain combines TRBV6-6 with TRBJ1-4; TRBD1 is a possible D gene (6 bases). Germline V CDR1 and CDR2: MNHNY, SVGAGI (reference sequence). Trimming shortened V by 6 bases and J by 5 bases, and 16 bases separated the two germline ends. This CDR3 contains 15 residues. The CDR3 DNA follows: TGTGCCAGCAGCCAAGGGGGACGGATGAATGAAAAACTGTTTTTT. As protein: CASSQGGRMNEKLFF.

The CDR3 region has the DNA TGTGCCAGCAGTTTGGGCGGGAGGACCTACAATGAGCAGTTCTTC. Residues: CASSLGGRTYNEQFF. V gene TRBV28 combines with J gene TRBJ2-1, with 8 bases that match TRBD2. Trimming cost V 3 bases and J 2 bases; bases outside gene matches: 3. Per the germline V gene, CDR1 is MDHEN and CDR2 is SYDVKM. The length of the CDR3 is 15 residues.